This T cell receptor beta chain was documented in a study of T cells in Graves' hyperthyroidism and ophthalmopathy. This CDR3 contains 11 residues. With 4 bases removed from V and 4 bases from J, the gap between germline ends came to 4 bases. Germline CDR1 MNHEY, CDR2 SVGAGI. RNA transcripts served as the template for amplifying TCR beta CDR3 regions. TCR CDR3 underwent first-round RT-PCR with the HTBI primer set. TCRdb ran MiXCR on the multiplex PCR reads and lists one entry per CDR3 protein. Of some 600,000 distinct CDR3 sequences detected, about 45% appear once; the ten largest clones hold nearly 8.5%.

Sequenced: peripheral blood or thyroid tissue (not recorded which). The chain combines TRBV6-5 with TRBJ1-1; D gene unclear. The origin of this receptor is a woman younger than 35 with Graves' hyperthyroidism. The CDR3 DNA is TGTGCCAGCAGTTCTGCCACTGAAGCTTTCTTT. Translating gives CASSSATEAFF.